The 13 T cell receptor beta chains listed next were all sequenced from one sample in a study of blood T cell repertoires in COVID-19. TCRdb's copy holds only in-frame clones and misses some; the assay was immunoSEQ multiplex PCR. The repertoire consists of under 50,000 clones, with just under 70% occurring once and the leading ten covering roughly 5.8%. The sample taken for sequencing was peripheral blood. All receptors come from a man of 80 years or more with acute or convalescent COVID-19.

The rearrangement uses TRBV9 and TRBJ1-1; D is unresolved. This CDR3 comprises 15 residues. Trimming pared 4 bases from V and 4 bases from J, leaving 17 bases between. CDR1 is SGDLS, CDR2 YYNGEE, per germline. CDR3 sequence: CASSLESGFVTEAFF. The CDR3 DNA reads TGTGCCAGCAGCCTAGAGAGTGGTTTCGTCACTGAAGCTTTCTTT. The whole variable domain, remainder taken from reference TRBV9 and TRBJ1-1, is DSGVTQTPKHLITATGQRVTLRCSPRSGDLSVYWYQQSLDQGLQFLIQYYNGEERAKGNILERFSAQQFPDLHSELNLSSLELGDSALYFCASSLESGFVTEAFFGQGTRLTVV.

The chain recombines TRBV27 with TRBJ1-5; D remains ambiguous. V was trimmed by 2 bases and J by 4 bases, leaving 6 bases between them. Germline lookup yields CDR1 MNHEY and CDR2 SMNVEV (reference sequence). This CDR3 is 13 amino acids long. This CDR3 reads CASSLLENQPQHF. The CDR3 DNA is TGTGCCAGCAGTTTACTAGAGAATCAGCCCCAGCATTTT.

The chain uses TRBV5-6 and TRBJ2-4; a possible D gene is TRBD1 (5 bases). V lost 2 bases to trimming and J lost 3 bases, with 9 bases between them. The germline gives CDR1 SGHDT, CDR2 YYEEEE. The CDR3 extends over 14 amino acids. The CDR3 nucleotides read TGTGCCAGCAGCTTTGACAGCATCAAAAACATTCAGTACTTC. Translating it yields CASSFDSIKNIQYF.

CDR3 sequence reads: CASGTLAGWTGELFF. The CDR3 DNA follows: TGTGCTAGTGGAACACTAGCGGGGTGGACCGGGGAGCTGTTTTTT. This rearrangement joins TRBV12-5 to TRBJ2-2; 10 bases align to TRBD2. Germline values: CDR1 LGHNT, CDR2 FRNRAP. The CDR3 is 15 residues long. J gave up 5 bases and V 6 bases, and 6 bases lay outside the gene matches.

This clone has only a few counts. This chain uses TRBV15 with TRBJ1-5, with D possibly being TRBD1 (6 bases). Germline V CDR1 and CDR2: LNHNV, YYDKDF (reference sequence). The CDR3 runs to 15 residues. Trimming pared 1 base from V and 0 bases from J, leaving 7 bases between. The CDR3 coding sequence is TGTGCCACCAGCAGAGGGACAGATAGCAATCAGCCCCAGCATTTT. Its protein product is CATSRGTDSNQPQHF.

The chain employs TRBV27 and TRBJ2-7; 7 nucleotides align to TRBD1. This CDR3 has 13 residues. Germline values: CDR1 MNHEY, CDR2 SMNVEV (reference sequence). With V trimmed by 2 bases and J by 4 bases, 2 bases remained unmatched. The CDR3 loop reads CASSLGTAYEQYF. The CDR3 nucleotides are TGTGCCAGCAGTTTAGGGACAGCTTACGAGCAGTACTTC.

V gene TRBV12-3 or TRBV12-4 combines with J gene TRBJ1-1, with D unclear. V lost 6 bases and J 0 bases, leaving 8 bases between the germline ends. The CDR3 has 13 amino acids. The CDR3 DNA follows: TGTGCCAGCAGGCTAACGTTGAACACTGAAGCTTTCTTT. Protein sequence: CASRLTLNTEAFF.

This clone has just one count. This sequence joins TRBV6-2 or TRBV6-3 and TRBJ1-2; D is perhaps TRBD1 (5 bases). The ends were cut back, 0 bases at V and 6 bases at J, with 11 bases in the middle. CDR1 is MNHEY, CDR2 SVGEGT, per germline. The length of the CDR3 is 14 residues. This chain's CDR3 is CASSYSGREDGYTF. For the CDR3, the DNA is TGTGCCAGCAGTTACTCGGGCAGGGAGGATGGCTACACCTTC.

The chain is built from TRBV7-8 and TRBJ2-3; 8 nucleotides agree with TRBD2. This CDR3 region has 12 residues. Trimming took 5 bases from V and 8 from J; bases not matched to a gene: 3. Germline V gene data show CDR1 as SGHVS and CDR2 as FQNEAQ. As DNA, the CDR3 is TGTGCCAGCAGCCGAAGCGGGGGTACGCAGTATTTT. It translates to CASSRSGGTQYF.

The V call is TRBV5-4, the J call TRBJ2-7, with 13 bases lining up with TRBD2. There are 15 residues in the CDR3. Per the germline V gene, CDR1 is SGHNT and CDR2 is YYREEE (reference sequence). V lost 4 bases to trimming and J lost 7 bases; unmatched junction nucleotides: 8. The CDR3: CASSHTSGRGGEQYF. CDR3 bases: TGTGCCAGCAGCCATACTAGCGGGAGGGGTGGAGAGCAGTACTTC.

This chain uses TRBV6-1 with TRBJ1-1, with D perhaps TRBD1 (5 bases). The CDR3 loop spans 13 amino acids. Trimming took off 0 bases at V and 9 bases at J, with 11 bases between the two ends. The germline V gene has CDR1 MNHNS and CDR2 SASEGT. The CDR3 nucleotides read TGTGCCAGCAGTGAAGCGCCCGGGACTAAAGCTTTCTTT. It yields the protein CASSEAPGTKAFF.

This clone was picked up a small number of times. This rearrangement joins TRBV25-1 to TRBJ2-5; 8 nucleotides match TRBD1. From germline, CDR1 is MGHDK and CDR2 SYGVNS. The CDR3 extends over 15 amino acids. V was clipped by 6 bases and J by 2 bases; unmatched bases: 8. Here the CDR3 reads CASRPSDRGQETQYF. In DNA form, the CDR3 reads TGTGCCAGCAGACCTTCCGACAGGGGACAAGAGACCCAGTACTTC.

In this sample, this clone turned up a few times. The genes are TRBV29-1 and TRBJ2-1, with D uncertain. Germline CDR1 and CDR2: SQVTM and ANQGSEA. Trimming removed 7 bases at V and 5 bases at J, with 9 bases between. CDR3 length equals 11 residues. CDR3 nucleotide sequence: TGCAGCGCCATAGAGGACAATGAGCAGTTCTTC. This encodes CSAIEDNEQFF.